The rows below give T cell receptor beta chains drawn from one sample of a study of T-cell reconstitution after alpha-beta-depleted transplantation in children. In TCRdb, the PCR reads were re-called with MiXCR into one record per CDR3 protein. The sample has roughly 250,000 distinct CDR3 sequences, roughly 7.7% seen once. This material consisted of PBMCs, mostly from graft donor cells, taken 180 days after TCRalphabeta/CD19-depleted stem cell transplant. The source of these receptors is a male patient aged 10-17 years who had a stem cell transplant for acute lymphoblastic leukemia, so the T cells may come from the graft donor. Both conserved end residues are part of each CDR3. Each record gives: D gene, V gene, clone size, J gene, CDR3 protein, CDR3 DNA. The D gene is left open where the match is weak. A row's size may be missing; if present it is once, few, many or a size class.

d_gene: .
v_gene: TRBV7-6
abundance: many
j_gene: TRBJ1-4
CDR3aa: CASSLREGEKLFF
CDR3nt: TGTGCCAGCAGCTTAAGGGAGGGTGAAAAACTGTTTTTT

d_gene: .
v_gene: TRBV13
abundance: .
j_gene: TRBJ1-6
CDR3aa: CASSLGSGSPLHF
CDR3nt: TGTGCCAGCAGCTTGGGAAGCGGTTCACCCCTCCACTTT

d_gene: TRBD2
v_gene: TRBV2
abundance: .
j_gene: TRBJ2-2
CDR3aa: CASRGASGSAGELFF
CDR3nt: TGTGCCAGCAGGGGCGCTAGCGGGAGCGCCGGGGAGCTGTTTTTT

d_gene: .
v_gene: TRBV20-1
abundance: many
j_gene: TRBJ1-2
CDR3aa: CSGSRGGEGYTF
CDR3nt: TGCAGTGGGTCCAGGGGCGGCGAGGGCTACACCTTC

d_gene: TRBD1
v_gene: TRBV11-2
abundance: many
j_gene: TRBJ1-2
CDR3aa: CASSSDRGSGGYTF
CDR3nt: TGTGCCAGCAGCTCGGACAGGGGGTCCGGTGGCTACACCTTC

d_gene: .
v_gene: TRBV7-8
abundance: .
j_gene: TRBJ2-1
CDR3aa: CASSLSMHEQFF
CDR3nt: TGTGCCAGCAGCTTAAGTATGCATGAGCAGTTCTTC

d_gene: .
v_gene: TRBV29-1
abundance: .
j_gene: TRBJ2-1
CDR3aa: CSVHSSYNEQFF
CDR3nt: TGCAGCGTCCATAGCTCCTACAATGAGCAGTTCTTC

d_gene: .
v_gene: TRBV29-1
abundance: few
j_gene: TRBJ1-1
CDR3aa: CSGGGWTEAFF
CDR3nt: TGCAGCGGAGGGGGTTGGACTGAAGCTTTCTTT

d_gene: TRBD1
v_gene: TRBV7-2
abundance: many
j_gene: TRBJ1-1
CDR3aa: CASSLAGTGVRMNTEAFF
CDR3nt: TGTGCCAGCAGCTTAGCCGGGACAGGGGTAAGGATGAACACTGAAGCTTTCTTT

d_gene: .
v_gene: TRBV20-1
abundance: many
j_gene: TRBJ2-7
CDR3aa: CSARDQGEDLLF
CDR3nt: TGCAGTGCTAGAGATCAGGGTGAAGACCTCCTTTTC

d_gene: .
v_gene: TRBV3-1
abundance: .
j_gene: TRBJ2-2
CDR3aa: CASSQGPPHRVNTGELFF
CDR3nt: TGTGCCAGCAGCCAAGGCCCTCCACATCGGGTCAACACCGGGGAGCTGTTTTTT

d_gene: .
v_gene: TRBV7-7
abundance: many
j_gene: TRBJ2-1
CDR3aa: CASSLRGAPYNEQFF
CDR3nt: TGTGCCAGCAGCTTAAGGGGGGCCCCCTACAATGAGCAGTTCTTC

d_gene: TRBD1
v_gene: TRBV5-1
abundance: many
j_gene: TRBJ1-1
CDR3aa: CASSLGAGGPNTEAFF
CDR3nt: TGCGCCAGCAGCTTGGGGGCAGGGGGCCCGAACACTGAAGCTTTCTTT

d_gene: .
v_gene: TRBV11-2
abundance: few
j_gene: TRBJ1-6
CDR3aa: CASSLYHEGNNSPLHF
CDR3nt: TGTGCCAGCAGCCTCTACCATGAGGGGAATAATTCACCCCTCCACTTT

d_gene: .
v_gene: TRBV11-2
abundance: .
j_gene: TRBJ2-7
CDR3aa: CASSGWEYEQYF
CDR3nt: TGTGCCAGCAGCGGCTGGGAGTACGAGCAGTACTTC

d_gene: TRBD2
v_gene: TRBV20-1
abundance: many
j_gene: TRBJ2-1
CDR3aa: CSARTSGDANEQFF
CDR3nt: TGCAGTGCCCGGACTAGCGGAGACGCAAATGAGCAGTTCTTC

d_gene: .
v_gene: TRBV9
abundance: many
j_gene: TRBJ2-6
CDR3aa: CASRAGFSGANVLTF
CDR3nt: TGTGCCAGCAGGGCCGGCTTCTCTGGGGCCAACGTCCTGACTTTC

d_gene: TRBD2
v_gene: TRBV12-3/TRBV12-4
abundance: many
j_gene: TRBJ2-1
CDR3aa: CASTFWGGSVSVNYNEQFF
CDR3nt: TGTGCCAGCACTTTTTGGGGGGGTTCCGTGTCTGTGAATTACAATGAGCAGTTCTTC

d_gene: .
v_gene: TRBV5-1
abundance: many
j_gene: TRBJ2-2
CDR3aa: CASSVDSNTGELFF
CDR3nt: TGCGCCAGCAGCGTGGACAGTAACACCGGGGAGCTGTTTTTT

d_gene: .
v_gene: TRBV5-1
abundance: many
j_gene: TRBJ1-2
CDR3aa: CASQYPAGGYTF
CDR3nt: TGCGCCAGCCAGTATCCCGCTGGGGGCTACACCTTC

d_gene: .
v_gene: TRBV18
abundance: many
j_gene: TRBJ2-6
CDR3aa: CASSPSGANVLTF
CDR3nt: TGTGCCAGCAGTCCATCTGGGGCCAACGTCCTGACTTTC

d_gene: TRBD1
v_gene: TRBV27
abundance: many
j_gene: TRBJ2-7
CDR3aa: CASTIRDRASYEQYF
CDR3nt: TGTGCCAGCACCATTCGGGACAGGGCCTCCTACGAGCAGTACTTC

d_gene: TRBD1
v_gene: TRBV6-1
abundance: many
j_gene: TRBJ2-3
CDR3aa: CASKPYRGRTDTQYF
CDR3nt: TGTGCCAGCAAACCTTACAGGGGTAGGACAGATACGCAGTATTTT

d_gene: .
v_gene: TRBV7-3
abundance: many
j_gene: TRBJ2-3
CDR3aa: CASSSHGRWGTDTQYF
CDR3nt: TGTGCCAGCAGCTCCCATGGCAGGTGGGGCACAGATACGCAGTATTTT

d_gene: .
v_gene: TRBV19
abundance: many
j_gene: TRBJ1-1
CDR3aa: CASSILAGSNTEAFF
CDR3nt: TGTGCCAGTAGTATCCTGGCAGGGTCGAACACTGAAGCTTTCTTT

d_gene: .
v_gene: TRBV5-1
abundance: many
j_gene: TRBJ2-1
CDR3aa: CASSLAYRKGNEQFF
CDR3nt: TGCGCCAGCAGCTTGGCGTATAGAAAGGGCAATGAGCAGTTCTTC

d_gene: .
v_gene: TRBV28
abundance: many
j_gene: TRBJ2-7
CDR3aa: CASSLTRTSLEQYF
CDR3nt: TGTGCCAGCAGTTTAACTCGAACTAGCCTGGAGCAGTACTTC

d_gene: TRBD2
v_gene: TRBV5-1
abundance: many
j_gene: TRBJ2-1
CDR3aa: CASSLLGRLGLGYNEQFF
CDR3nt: TGCGCCAGCAGCTTGTTGGGCAGGCTTGGACTAGGCTACAATGAGCAGTTCTTC

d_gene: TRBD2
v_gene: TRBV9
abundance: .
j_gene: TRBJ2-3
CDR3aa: CASRSGEADTQYF
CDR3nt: TGTGCCAGCAGGAGCGGGGAGGCAGATACGCAGTATTTT

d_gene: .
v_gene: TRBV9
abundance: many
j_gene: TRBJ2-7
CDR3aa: CASSVAPSYEQYF
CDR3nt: TGTGCCAGCAGCGTAGCTCCCAGCTACGAGCAGTACTTC

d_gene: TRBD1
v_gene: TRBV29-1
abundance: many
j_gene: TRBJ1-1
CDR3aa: CSVEGQGAAEAFF
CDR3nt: TGCAGCGTTGAGGGGCAGGGGGCGGCTGAAGCTTTCTTT

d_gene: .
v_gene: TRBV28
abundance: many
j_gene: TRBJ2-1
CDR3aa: CASSSLVFEAPYNEQFF
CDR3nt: TGTGCCAGCAGTTCCTTGGTTTTTGAGGCGCCCTACAATGAGCAGTTCTTC

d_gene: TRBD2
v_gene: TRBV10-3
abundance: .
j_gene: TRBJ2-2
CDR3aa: CAITPLAGGSTNTGELFF
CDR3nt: TGTGCCATCACTCCACTAGCGGGGGGTTCTACGAACACCGGGGAGCTGTTTTTT

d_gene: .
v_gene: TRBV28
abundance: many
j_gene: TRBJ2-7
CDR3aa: CASSPPAGRDFGEQYF
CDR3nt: TGTGCCAGCAGCCCCCCGGCAGGGAGAGATTTTGGCGAGCAGTACTTC

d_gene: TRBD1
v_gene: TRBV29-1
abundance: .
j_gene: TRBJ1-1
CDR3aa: CSVAGTGGDTEAFF
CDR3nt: TGCAGCGTTGCCGGGACAGGGGGGGACACTGAAGCTTTCTTT

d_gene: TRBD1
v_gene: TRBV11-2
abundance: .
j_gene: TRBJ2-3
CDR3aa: CASSLEGGATDTQYF
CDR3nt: TGTGCCAGCAGCTTAGAAGGGGGCGCAACAGATACGCAGTATTTT

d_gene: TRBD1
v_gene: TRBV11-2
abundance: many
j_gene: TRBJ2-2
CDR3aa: CASSLLGRGQSGELFF
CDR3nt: TGTGCCAGCAGCTTATTAGGCAGGGGGCAGTCCGGGGAGCTGTTTTTT

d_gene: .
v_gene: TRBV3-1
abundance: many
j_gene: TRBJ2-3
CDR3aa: CASSRGRTSTDTQYF
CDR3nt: TGTGCCAGCAGCCGAGGACGGACTAGCACAGATACGCAGTATTTT

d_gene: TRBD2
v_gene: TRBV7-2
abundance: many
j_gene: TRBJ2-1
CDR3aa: CASRPGLAGNNEQFF
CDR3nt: TGTGCCAGCAGGCCGGGACTAGCGGGAAACAATGAGCAGTTCTTC

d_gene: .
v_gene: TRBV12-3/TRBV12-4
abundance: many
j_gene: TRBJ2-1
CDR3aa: CASSLVHEQFF
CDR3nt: TGTGCCAGCAGTTTAGTACATGAGCAGTTCTTC

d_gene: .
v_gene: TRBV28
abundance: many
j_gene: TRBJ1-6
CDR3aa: CASSLMAAPPAPLHF
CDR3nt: TGTGCCAGCAGTTTAATGGCAGCCCCCCCGGCACCCCTCCACTTT

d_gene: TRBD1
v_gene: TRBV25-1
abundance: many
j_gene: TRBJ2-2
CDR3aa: CASSEFPPGQGIPNTGELFF
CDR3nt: TGTGCCAGCAGTGAATTCCCGCCGGGACAGGGTATACCGAACACCGGGGAGCTGTTTTTT

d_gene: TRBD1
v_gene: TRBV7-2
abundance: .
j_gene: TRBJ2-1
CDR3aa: CASSSRTGENVHNEQFF
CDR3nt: TGTGCCAGCAGCTCCCGGACAGGGGAGAATGTCCACAATGAGCAGTTCTTC

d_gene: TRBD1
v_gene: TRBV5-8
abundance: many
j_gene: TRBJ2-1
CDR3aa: CASSLGAGGRTGGSNEQFF
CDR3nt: TGTGCCAGCAGCTTAGGCGCAGGCGGGAGGACAGGGGGCTCCAATGAGCAGTTCTTC

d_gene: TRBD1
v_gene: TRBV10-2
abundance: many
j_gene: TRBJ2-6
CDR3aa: CASSEAGTGHSGANVLTF
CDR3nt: TGCGCCAGCAGTGAGGCCGGGACAGGGCACTCTGGGGCCAACGTCCTGACTTTC

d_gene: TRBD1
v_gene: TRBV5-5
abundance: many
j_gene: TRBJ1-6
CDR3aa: CASSLQGEVYNSPLHF
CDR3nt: TGTGCCAGCAGCCTTCAGGGGGAGGTTTATAATTCACCCCTCCACTTT

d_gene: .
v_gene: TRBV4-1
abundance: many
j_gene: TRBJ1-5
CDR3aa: CASSQGPSNQPQHF
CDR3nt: TGCGCCAGCAGCCAAGGACCGAGCAATCAGCCCCAGCATTTT

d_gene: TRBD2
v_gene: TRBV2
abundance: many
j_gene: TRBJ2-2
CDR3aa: CASSLLAGKGGAGELFF
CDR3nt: TGTGCCAGCAGCTTACTAGCGGGGAAGGGGGGTGCCGGGGAGCTGTTTTTT

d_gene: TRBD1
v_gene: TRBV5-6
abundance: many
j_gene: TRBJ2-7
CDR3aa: CASSPGTGGKYEQYF
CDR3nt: TGTGCCAGCAGCCCCGGGACAGGGGGCAAATACGAGCAGTACTTC

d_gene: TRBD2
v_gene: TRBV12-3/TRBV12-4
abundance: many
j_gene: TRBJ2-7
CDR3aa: CASTPIAGGLLYEQYF
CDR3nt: TGTGCCAGCACGCCCATAGCGGGAGGCCTCCTCTACGAGCAGTACTTC

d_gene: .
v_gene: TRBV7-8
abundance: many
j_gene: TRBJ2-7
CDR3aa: CASSLDRPLSYEQYF
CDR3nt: TGTGCCAGCAGCTTAGATCGACCATTATCCTACGAGCAGTACTTC